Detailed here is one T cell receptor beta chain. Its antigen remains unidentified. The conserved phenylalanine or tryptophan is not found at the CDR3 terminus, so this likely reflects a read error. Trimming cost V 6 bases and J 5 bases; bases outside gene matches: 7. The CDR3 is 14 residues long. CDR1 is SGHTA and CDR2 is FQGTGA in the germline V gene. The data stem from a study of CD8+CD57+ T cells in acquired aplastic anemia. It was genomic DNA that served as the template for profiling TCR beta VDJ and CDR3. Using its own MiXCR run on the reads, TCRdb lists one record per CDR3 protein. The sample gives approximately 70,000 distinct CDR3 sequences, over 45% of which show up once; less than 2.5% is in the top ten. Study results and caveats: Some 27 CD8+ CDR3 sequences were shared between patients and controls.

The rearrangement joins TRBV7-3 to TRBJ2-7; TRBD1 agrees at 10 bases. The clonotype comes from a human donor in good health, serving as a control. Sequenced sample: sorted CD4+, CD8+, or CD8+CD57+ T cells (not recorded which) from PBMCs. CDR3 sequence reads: CASRQTGGWNEQYL. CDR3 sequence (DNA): TGTGCCAGCAGGCAGACAGGGGGCTGGAACGAGCAGTACCTC.